This T cell receptor (beta chain) was profiled in a study of response to subunit inactivated influenza vaccine. Overall study results and limits: Authors proposed each seasonal influenza vaccination draws in few new T cells.

One entry per CDR3 protein results from TCRdb running MiXCR on the RT-PCR reads. The profile shows about 180,000 distinct CDR3 sequences, about 9% of them singletons. Notes on this clonotype: Its antigen is as yet unknown.

Sample: non-naive T cells sorted from PBMCs, taken on the day of vaccination. This sequence originates from a man aged 50 or older who received an inactivated influenza vaccine.

The CDR3 sequence is CAWSVGLENIQYF. The CDR3, as DNA: TGTGCCTGGAGTGTGGGCTTAGAAAACATTCAGTACTTC. V gene TRBV30 combines with J gene TRBJ2-4; D is unclear. V gave up 0 bases and J gave up 5 bases, with 8 bases separating them. Germline V gene lookup returns CDR1 GTSNPN and CDR2 SVGIG (reference sequence). The CDR3 has 13 residues.